The T cell receptor beta chain described here comes from a study of human T cells and chemical hapten exposure. The time point denotes: patch test 3, about 24 weeks after DPC sensitization. Treatment in this sample: therapeutic diphenylcyclopropenone sensitization with weekly scalp DPC. The germline V and J ends were trimmed by 5 bases and 0 bases, with 8 bases remaining between them. CDR1 is SGHTA, CDR2 FQGNSA, per germline. The CDR3 covers 14 residues. This clonotype was seen more than once but under ten times. A single record per CDR3 protein comes from TCRdb applying MiXCR to the RACE reads. The sample gives around 200,000 distinct CDR3 sequences, around 23% of which show up once; around 2.5% is in the top ten.

The clonotype originates from a woman aged 35 to 49 with alopecia areata. Some clones in this sample may be carry-over from other donors' samples. The chain joins TRBV7-2 to TRBJ1-5; tentative D call: TRBD1 (5 bases). Sequences were derived from whole blood, sampled in connection with sensitization to the hapten diphenylcyclopropenone (DPC). CDR3 amino acids: CASSRGTSNQPQHF. The DNA of the CDR3 is TGTGCCAGCAGCCGGGGGACTAGCAATCAGCCCCAGCATTTT. Full variable domain (missing parts from reference TRBV7-2 and TRBJ1-5): GAGVSQSPSNKVTEKGKDVELRCDPISGHTALYWYRQSLGQGLEFLIYFQGNSAPDKSGLPSDRFSAERTGGSVSTLTIQRTQQEDSAVYLCASSRGTSNQPQHFGDGTRLSIL.